This T cell receptor (beta chain) was documented in a study of T cell responses to AZD1222 COVID-19 vaccine. TCRdb's copy holds only in-frame clones and misses some; the assay was immunoSEQ multiplex PCR. The sample carries 90,000 to 130,000 clones, 80% to 95% recorded once. Turning to this clone: The antigen is not known.

General study results and limits: Vaccination with two AZD1222 doses was followed by a rise in Spike-specific TCR breadth and depth. At 160-218 and 743-854, vaccine-associated CD4 TCRs were dominant, and they spanned spike. The donor group comprised mostly white British people and more females; the analysis possibly underestimated clonal diversity.

This material consisted of peripheral blood, taken 28 days after the second AZD1222 dose. This clonotype was obtained from an adult who received the AZD1222 COVID-19 vaccine.

This chain's CDR3 is CASSEFGTGNYEQFF. As DNA, the CDR3 is TGTGCCAGCAGTGAATTTGGGACAGGGAACTATGAGCAGTTCTTC. This rearrangement joins TRBV6-1 to TRBJ2-1, with TRBD1 matching 9 bases. This CDR3 has 15 residues. V lost 2 bases to trimming and J lost 8 bases; unmatched junction nucleotides: 7. The germline V gene encodes CDR1 MNHNS and CDR2 SASEGT.